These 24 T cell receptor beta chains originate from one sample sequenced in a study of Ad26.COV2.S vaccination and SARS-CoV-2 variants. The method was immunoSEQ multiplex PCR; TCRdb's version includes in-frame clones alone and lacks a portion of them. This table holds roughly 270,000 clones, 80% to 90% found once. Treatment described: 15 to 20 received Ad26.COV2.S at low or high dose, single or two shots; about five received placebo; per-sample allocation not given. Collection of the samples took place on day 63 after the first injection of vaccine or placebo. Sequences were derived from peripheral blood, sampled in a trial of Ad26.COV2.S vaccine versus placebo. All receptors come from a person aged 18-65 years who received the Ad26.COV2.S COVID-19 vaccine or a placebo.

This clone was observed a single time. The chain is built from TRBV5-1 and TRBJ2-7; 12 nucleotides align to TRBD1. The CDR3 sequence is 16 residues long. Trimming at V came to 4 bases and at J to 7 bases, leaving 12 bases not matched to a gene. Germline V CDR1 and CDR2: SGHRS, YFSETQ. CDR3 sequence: CASSLLPGQGAGEQYF. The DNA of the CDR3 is TGCGCCAGCAGCCTCCTGCCGGGACAGGGGGCCGGAGAGCAGTACTTC.

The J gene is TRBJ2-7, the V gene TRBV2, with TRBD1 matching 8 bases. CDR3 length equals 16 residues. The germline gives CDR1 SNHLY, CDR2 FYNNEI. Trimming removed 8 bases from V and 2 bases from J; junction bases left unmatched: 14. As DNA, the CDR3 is TGTGCCAGCCGCCCCGGCGGTTCGACAGGGGCCTACGAGCAGTACTTC. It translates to CASRPGGSTGAYEQYF.

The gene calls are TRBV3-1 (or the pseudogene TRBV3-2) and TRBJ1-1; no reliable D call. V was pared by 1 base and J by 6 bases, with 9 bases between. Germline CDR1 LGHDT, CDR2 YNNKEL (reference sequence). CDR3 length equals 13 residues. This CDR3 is CASSQGGNPEAFF. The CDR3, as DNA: TGTGCCAGCAGCCAAGGGGGTAACCCTGAAGCTTTCTTT.

CDR3 loop: CASSPGQGLNGYTF. As DNA, the CDR3 is TGTGCCAGCAGCCCCGGACAGGGGTTGAATGGCTACACCTTC. The chain uses TRBV11-1 and TRBJ1-2; TRBD1 matches 9 bases. CDR1 is SGHAT, CDR2 FQDESV, per germline (reference sequence). Unmatched junction bases numbered 7, after V lost 5 bases and J lost 6 bases. The CDR3 spans 14 residues. The whole variable domain, remainder taken from reference TRBV11-1 and TRBJ1-2, is EAEVAQSPRYKITEKSQAVAFWCDPISGHATLYWYRQILGQGPELLVQFQDESVVDDSQLPKDRFSAERLKGVDSTLKIQPAELGDSAMYLCASSPGQGLNGYTFGSGTRLTVV.

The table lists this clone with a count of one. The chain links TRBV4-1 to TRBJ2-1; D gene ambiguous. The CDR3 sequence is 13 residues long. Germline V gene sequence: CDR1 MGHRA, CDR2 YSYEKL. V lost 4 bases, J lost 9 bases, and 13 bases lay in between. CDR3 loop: CASSLFFGTEQFF. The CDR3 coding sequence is TGCGCCAGCAGCCTTTTCTTCGGCACTGAGCAGTTCTTC.

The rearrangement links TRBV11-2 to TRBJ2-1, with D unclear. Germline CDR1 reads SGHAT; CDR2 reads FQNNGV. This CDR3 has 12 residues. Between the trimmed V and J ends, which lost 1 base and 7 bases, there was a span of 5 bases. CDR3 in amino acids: CASSLVGNEQFF. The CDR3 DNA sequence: TGTGCCAGCAGCTTAGTCGGGAATGAGCAGTTCTTC.

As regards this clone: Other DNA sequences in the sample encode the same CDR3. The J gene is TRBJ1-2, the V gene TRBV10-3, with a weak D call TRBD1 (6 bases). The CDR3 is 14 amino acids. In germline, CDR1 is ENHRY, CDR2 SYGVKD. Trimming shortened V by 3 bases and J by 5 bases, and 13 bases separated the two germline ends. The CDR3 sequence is CAISERGEGYGYTF. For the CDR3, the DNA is TGTGCCATCAGTGAAAGGGGGGAGGGGTATGGCTACACCTTC.

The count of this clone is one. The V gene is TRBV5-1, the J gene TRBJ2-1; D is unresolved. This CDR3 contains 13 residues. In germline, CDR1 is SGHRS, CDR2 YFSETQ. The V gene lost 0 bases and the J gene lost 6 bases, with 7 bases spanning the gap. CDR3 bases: TGCGCCAGCAGCTTGGATGTCGTCAATGAGCAGTTCTTC. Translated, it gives CASSLDVVNEQFF.

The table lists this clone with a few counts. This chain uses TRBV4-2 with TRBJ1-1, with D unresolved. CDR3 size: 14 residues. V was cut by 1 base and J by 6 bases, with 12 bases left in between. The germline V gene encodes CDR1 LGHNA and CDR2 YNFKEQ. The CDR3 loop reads CASSQGTHGAEAFF. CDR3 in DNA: TGTGCCAGCAGCCAAGGCACTCACGGGGCTGAAGCTTTCTTT.

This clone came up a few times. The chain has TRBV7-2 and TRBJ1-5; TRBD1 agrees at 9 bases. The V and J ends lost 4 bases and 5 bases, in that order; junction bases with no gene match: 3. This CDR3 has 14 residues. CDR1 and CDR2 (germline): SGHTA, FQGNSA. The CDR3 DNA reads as TGTGCCAGCAGCTCAGGGACAGGGCATCAGCCCCAGCATTTT. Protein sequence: CASSSGTGHQPQHF.

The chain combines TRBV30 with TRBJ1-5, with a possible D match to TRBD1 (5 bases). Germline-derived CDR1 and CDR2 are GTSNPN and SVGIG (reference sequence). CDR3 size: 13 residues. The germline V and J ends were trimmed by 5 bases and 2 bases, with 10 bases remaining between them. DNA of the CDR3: TGTGCCTGGGGGGCCGCGCGCAATCAGCCCCAGCATTTT. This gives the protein CAWGAARNQPQHF.

The CDR3: CASSYPASGSYEQYF. The CDR3 nucleotides read TGTGCCAGCAGTTACCCCGCTAGCGGCTCCTACGAGCAGTACTTC. The chain is built from TRBV6-5 and TRBJ2-7, with 7 bases that match TRBD2. The CDR3 runs 15 residues. The J segment lost 0 bases and the V segment lost 2 bases, leaving 4 bases of the junction unmatched. In germline, CDR1 is MNHEY, CDR2 SVGAGI.

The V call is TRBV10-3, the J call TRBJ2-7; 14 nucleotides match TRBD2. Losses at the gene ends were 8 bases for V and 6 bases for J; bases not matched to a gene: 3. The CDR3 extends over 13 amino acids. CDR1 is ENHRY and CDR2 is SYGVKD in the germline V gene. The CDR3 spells CAIGGLAGVEQYF. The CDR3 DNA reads TGTGCCATCGGGGGACTAGCGGGAGTCGAGCAGTACTTC.

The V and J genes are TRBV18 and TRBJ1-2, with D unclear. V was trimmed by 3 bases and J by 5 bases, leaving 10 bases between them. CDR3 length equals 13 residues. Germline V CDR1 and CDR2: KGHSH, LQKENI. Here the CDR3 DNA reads TGTGCCAGCTCACCCGACCGGGAATATGGCTACACCTTC. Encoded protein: CASSPDREYGYTF. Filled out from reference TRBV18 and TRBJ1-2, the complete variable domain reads NAGVMQNPRHLVRRRGQEARLRCSPMKGHSHVYWYRQLPEEGLKFMVYLQKENIIDESGMPKERFSAEFPKEGPSILRIQQVVRGDSAAYFCASSPDREYGYTFGSGTRLTVV.

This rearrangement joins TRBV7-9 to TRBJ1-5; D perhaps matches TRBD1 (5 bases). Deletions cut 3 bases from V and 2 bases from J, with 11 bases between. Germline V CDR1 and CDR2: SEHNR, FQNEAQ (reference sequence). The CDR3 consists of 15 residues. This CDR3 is CASSLSGFGNQPQHF. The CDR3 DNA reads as TGTGCCAGCAGCTTGTCAGGGTTTGGCAATCAGCCCCAGCATTTT.

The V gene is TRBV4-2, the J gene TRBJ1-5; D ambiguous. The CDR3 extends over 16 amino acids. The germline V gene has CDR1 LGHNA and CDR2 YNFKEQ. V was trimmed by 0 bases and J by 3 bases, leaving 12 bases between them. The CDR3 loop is CASSQEIGQANQPQHF. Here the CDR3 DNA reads TGTGCCAGCAGCCAAGAAATCGGGCAGGCCAATCAGCCCCAGCATTTT.

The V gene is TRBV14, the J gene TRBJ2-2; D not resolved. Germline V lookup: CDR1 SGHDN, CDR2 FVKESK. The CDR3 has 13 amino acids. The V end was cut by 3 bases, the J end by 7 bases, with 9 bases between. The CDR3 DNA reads TGTGCCAGCAGCCAGAACTTAATCGGGGAGCTGTTTTTT. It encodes CASSQNLIGELFF.

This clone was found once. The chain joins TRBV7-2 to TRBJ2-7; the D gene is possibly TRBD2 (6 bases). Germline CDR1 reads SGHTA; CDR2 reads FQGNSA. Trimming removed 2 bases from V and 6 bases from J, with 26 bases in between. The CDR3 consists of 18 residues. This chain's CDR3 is CASSLIIRERILKGEQYF. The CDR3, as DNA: TGTGCCAGCAGCTTAATTATTCGGGAGCGTATACTAAAGGGCGAGCAGTACTTC. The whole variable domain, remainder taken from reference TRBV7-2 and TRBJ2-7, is GAGVSQSPSNKVTEKGKDVELRCDPISGHTALYWYRQSLGQGLEFLIYFQGNSAPDKSGLPSDRFSAERTGGSVSTLTIQRTQQEDSAVYLCASSLIIRERILKGEQYFGPGTRLTVT.

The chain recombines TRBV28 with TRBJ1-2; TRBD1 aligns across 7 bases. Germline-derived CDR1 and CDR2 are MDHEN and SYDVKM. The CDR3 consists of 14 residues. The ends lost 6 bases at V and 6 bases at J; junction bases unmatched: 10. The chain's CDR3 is CASRVTGTGHGYTF. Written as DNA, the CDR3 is TGTGCCAGCAGGGTGACAGGGACGGGTCATGGCTACACCTTC.

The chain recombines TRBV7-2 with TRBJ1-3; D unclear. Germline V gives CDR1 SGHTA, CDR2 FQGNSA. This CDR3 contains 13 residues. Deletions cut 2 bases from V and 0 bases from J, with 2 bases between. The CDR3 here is CASSLYSGNTIYF. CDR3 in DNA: TGTGCCAGCAGCTTATACTCTGGAAACACCATATATTTT.

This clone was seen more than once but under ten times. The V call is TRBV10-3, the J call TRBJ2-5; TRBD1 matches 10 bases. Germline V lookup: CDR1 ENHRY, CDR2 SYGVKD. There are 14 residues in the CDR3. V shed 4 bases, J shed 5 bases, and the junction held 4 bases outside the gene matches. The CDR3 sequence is CAISVGTGEETQYF. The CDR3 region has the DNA TGTGCCATCAGTGTAGGGACAGGGGAGGAGACCCAGTACTTC.

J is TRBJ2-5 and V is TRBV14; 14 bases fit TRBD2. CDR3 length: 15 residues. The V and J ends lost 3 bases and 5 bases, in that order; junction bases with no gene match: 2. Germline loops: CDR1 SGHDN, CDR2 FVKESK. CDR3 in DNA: TGTGCCAGCAGCCAGACTAGCGGGAGGGCGGAGACCCAGTACTTC. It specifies CASSQTSGRAETQYF.

CDR3 in amino acids: CAIRTAGLDTDTQYF. Written as DNA, the CDR3 is TGTGCCATCAGGACCGCGGGACTAGACACAGATACGCAGTATTTT. The rearrangement uses TRBV10-3 and TRBJ2-3; 8 bases are shared with TRBD2. V lost 6 bases, J lost 2 bases, and 7 bases stayed unmatched. The CDR3 is 15 amino acids. Germline CDR1 ENHRY, CDR2 SYGVKD.

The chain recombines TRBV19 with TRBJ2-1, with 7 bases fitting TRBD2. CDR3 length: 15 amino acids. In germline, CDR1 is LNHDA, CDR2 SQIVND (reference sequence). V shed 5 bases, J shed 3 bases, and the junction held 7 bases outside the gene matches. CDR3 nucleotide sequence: TGTGCCAGTAGTCGTGGACTAGGAGGCTACAATGAGCAGTTCTTC. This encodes CASSRGLGGYNEQFF.